This T cell receptor beta chain was sequenced during a study of blood T cell repertoires in COVID-19. The table came from immunoSEQ multiplex PCR; TCRdb's copy has only in-frame clones and leaves some out. The sample yields about 530,000 clones, roughly nine tenths seen once. The length of the CDR3 is 12 residues. The receptor was derived from a woman aged 45-65 years with COVID-19, enrolled during active disease. The gene calls are TRBV7-5 and TRBJ1-1. TRBV7-5 is a documented pseudogene. Sequenced sample: peripheral blood. This CDR3 reads CASSTGETEAFF. The CDR3 DNA follows: TGTGCCAGCAGCACGGGAGAGACTGAAGCTTTCTTT.